This T cell receptor beta chain was identified during a study of T cells in Graves' hyperthyroidism and ophthalmopathy. Looking at the study overall: Before treatment of any kind, peripheral blood was taken at initial diagnosis.

Uncontrolled infection, other autoimmune disease, pregnancy or lactation led to exclusion. Study observations and caveats: Most expanded thyroid clonotypes above 0.001 also appeared in blood. A median around six months before onset, the model predicted ophthalmopathy.

Template material for amplifying TCR beta CDR3 regions consisted of RNA transcripts. HTBI primers were the set used in a first-round RT-PCR of the TCR CDR3. TCRdb itself ran the multiplex PCR reads through MiXCR, one entry per CDR3 protein. The sample carries some 300,000 distinct CDR3 sequences, 12% to 15% recorded once. This clonotype was counted at least ten times. No antigen is known for it. This TCR derives from a woman aged 35 to 49 with Graves' hyperthyroidism. The material sequenced was blood.

The CDR3: CATSDLRGLGNQPQHF. In DNA, the CDR3 is TGTGCCACCAGTGATTTGAGGGGTTTGGGCAATCAGCCCCAGCATTTT. The chain couples TRBV24-1 to TRBJ1-5, with D perhaps matching TRBD1 (5 bases). Trimming took 0 bases from V and 2 from J, leaving 10 bases between them. CDR1 is KGHDR and CDR2 is SFDVKD in the germline V gene. CDR3 length equals 16 residues.